This T cell receptor (beta chain) was sequenced in a study of blood T cell repertoires in COVID-19 (dated by TCRdb to 2020 to 2022). With regard to the full study: The collaborator samples originated in the United States, Italy and Spain and spanned the acute and convalescent phases of COVID-19. The prospective study material was composed of cDNA or gDNA derived from T cells, B-cell-depleted T cells, or PBMCs. Deeply sampled blood TCRbeta repertoires from subjects exposed to, actively infected with, or recovered from COVID-19 were included in the dataset. The repertoires were made available in a free public database intended to serve as a resource for research on the immune response to SARS-CoV-2. Samples were obtained from the ongoing ImmuneRACE study (first 160 participants) and from over a thousand subjects provided by 6 global collaborators. Nearly every sample came with metadata listing a de-identified subject ID, COVID-19 status, age in years and sex. Where available, HLA class I and class II types were taken from metadata supplied by the sample provider and were not determined by assay-based typing.

The collaborating institutions used their own protocols to collect whole blood in K2EDTA tubes. Collaborator samples were shipped for TCRbeta analysis as frozen whole blood, isolated PBMCs, or DNA extracted from either sample type. The germline V gene supplies CDR1 MNHEY and CDR2 SVGAGI. V loses 8 bases at its end and J loses 4 bases; junction bases beyond the gene matches: 4. The CDR3 has 12 amino acids, counting the end cysteine and phenylalanine. The DNA shown is the 36-base CDR3, in frame from base 1. TCRbeta CDR3 regions were amplified from genomic DNA using the immunoSEQ Assay, a bias-controlled multiplex PCR. The authors' analysis ran thus. Within the assay, amplification of reference gene primers was used to estimate how many nucleated cells each sample contained. To quantify the absolute abundance of each unique TCRbeta CDR3 rearrangement, sequence reads were collapsed and filtered. For each sample, productive Simpson clonality was calculated by taking the square root of Simpson's diversity index across productive rearrangements. TCRdb stores this immuneACCESS table with in-frame sequences only. Part of the clones is absent; in the studies checked, under half of the shortfall reflects unresolved V genes, and no reason is known for the rest. That table supplies the V and J calls and clone size; D and trimming were determined from the DNA. The sample includes approximately 130,000 clones, with approximately 71% observed a single time. The ten top clones hold approximately 8% of the sample.

Concerning this clone itself: There is no known antigen for this receptor. The record has no base qualities; no much larger clone is one base away.

Summary of the overall study and its limitations: Clinical and demographic metadata were provided uncurated, with the amount varying by source and participant.

The source is a human donor in a cohort sampled during active COVID-19. Specimen: peripheral blood. The rearranged segments are TRBV6-5 and TRBJ1-1, and 7 junctional nucleotides match TRBD1. The encoded CDR3 is CASLTGATEAFF. The nucleotides are TGTGCCAGCTTAACAGGGGCCACTGAAGCTTTCTTT.